The present entry profiles one T cell receptor beta chain with its context. Antigen specificity is unknown. The data were obtained in a study of cytomegalovirus exposure and HLA in healthy donors. As for the study in general: From HLA-typed donors, an early data release held some 91 million unique TCRs.

The PCR used 60 Vbeta and 13 Jbeta primers. TCRdb keeps only in-frame clones here, not all; method: immunoSEQ multiplex PCR. The sample contains 100,000 to 150,000 clones, around 80% of which appear only once. After removal of 5 bases from V and 9 bases from J, the junction contained 13 bases not matched to a gene. In germline, CDR1 is MNHEY, CDR2 SMNVEV (reference sequence). The CDR3 has 16 amino acids. Whole-study findings and limits: As a later analysis showed, a missense DCLRE1C variant was linked to trimming of TCR beta V- and J-genes.

The material sequenced was PBMCs. The sequence was collected from a female donor in good health and CMV-seronegative. The J gene is TRBJ2-1, the V gene TRBV27; 10 bases are shared with TRBD1. Here the CDR3 DNA reads TGTGCCAGCAGTACATCCGGGACAGGGGTGGTTCGTGAGCAGTTCTTC. Residues: CASSTSGTGVVREQFF.